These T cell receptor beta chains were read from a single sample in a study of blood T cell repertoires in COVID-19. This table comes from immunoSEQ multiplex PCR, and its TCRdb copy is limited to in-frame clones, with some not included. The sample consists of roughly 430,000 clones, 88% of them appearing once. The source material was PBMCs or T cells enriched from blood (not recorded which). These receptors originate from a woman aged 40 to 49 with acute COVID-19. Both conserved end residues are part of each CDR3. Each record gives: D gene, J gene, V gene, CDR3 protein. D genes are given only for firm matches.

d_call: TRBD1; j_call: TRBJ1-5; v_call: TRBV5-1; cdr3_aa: CASSPGGQFNQPQHF
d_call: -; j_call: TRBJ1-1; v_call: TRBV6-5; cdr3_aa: CASIKGLAYTEAFF
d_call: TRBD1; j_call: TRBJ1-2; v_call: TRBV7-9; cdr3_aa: CASSPTGGGYGYTF
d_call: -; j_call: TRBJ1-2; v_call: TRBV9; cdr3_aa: CASSAKQGTGRGGYTF
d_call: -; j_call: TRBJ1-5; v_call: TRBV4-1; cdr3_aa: CASSQALGGVQPQHF
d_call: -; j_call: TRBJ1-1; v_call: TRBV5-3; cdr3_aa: CARSLLHYTEAFF
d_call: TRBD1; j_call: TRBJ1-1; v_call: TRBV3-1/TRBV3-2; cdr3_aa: CASSLQGASNTEAFF
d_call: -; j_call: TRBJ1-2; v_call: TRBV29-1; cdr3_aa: CSVLTEAYGYTF
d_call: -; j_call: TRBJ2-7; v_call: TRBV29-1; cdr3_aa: CSVMDWIGYEQYF
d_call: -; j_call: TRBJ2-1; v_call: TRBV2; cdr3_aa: CASSVLSYNEQFF
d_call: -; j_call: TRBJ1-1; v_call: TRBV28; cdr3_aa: CASSSNRYEAFF
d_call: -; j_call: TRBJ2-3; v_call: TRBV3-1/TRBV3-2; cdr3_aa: CASSQVQDTQYF
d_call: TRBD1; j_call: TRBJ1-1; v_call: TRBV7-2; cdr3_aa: CASSLAQGGDTEAFF
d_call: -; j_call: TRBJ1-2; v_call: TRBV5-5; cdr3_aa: CASSFGEGYYGYTF
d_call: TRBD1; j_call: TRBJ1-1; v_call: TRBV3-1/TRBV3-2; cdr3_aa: CASSDRGVTEAFF
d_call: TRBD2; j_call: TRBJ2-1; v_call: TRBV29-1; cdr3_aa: CSITSGGPDFYEQFF
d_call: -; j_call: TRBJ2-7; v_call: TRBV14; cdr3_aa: CASSQQGWSYEQYF
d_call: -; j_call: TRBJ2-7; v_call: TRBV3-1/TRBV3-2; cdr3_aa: CASSRTDSYEQYF
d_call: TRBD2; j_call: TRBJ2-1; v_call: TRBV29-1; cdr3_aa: CSVSGGYNEQFF
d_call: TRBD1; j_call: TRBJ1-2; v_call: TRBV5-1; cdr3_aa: CASGTGTGTSYGYTF
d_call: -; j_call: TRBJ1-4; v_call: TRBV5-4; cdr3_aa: CASSFRGGEKLFF
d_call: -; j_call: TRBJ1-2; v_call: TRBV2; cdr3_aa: CATRQEGRAYGYTF
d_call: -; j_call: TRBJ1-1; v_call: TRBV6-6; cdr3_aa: CASRPGGSSNTEAFF
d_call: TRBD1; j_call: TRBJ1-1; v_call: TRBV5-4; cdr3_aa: CASWTGQWTGGVNTEAFF